Given below is one T cell receptor (delta chain) in context. Its antigen is unknown. The TCRdb record carries a much larger clone's protein, which differs from this DNA's translation at residue 7; a read error is the likely cause, and the protein listed here is the DNA translation. This sample stems from a study of γδ T cells in repeated Plasmodium falciparum infection. Sequencing covered both gamma and delta TCR chains per sample. TCRdb reprocessed the multiplex PCR reads through CATT. Found here are 90,000 to 95,000 delta-chain clones, approximately 0.96% of them singletons; the top ten hold more than 9%. The CDR3 contains 19 residues. Germline lookup yields CDR1 TSWWSYY and CDR2 QGS. Between the trimmed V and J ends, which lost 0 bases and 7 bases, there was a span of 27 bases. Gammadelta T cells were flow-sorted from PBMC into Vgamma9/Vdelta2+ and Vdelta2-negative populations for bulk analysis.

Study-level findings and limits: Compared with Australian children, Malian Vdelta2-negative repertoires seemed more clonal, less diverse, less shared. Many TCRgamma sequences overlapped between individuals in stable Vgamma9/Vdelta2+ repertoires.

This chain uses TRDV1 with TRDJ1, with D perhaps matching TRDD2 (5 bases). The J gene, not given by TCRdb, was assigned here from a germline match of the nucleotide sequence. The receptor comes from a pool of human donors (malaria-infected and uninfected, not separated). Sequencing was done on a sample of gamma-delta T cells from blood. The CDR3 is CALGELEIPTELGRSKLIF. The CDR3 nucleotides read TGTGCTCTTGGGGAACTCGAGATCCCTACCGAATTAGGAAGGAGTAAACTCATCTTT.